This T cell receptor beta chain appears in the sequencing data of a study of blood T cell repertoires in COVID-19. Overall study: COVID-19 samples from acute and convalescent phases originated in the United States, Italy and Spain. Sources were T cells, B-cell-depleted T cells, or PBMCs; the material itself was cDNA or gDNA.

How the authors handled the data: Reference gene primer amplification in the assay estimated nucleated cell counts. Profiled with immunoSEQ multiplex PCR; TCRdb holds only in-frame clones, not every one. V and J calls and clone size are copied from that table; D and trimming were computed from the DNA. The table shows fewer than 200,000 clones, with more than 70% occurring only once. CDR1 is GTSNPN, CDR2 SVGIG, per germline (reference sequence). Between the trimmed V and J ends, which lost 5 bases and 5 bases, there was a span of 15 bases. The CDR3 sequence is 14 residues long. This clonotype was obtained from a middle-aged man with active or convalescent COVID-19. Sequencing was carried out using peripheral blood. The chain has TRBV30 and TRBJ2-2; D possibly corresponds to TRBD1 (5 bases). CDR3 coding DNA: TGTGCCTGGTCTACAGGAAGACGGACCGGGGAGCTGTTTTTT. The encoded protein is CAWSTGRRTGELFF.